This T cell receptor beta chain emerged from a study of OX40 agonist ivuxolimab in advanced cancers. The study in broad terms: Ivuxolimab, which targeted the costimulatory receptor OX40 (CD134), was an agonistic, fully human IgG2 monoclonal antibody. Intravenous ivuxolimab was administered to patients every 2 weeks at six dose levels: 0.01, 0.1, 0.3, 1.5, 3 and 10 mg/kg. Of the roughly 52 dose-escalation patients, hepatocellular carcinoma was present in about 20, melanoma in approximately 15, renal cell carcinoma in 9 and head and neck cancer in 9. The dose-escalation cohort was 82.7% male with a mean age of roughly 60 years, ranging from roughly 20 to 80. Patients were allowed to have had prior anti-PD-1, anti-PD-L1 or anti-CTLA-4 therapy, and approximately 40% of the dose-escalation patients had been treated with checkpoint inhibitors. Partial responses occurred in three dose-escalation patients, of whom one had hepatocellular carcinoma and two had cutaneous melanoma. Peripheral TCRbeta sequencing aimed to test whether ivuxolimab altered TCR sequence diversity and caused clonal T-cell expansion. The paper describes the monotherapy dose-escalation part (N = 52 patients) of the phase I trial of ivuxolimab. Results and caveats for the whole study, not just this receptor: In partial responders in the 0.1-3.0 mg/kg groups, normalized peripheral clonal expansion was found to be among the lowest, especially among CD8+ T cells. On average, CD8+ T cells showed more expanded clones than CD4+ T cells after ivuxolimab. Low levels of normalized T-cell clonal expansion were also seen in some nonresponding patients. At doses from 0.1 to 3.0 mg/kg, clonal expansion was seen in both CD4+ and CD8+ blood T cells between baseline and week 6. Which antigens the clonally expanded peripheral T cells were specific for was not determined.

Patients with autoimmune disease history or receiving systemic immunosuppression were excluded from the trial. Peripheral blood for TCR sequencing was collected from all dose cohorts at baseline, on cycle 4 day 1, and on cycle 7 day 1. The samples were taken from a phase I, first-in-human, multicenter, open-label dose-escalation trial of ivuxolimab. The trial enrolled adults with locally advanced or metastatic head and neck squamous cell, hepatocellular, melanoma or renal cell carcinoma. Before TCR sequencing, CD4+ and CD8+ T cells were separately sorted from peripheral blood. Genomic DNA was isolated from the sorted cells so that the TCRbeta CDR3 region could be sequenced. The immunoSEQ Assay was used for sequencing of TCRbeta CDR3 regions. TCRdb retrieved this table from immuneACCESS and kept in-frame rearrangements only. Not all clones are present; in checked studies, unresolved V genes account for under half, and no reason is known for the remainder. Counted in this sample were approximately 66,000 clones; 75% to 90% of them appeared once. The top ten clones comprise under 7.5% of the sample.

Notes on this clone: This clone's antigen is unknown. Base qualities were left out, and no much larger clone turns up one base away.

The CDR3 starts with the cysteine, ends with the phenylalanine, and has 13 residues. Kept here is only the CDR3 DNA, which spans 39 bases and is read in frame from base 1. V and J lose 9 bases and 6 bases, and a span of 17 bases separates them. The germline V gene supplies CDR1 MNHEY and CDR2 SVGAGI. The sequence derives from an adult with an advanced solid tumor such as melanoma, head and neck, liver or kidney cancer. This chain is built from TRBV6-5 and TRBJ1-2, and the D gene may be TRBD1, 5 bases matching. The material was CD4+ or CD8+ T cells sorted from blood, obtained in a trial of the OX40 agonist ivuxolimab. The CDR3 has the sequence CASRLGGLDGYTF. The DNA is TGTGCCAGTAGGCTGGGGGGGTTGGATGGCTACACCTTC.